This TCR beta chain was observed in a study of blood T cell repertoires in COVID-19. Whole-study context: COVID-19 samples from acute and convalescent phases originated in the United States, Italy and Spain. Sources were T cells, B-cell-depleted T cells, or PBMCs; the material itself was cDNA or gDNA.

Seattle patient enrollment occurred during active infection, with longitudinal follow-up thereafter. In the authors' workflow: Using reference gene primer amplification, nucleated cell counts were estimated. Using immunoSEQ multiplex PCR, the repertoire was profiled, and TCRdb retains in-frame clones only, with some absent. V, J and clone size reflect that table, while D and trimming were determined from the DNA. The repertoire holds about half a million clones, approximately 92% seen once, with around 0.9% in the top ten. The sequenced sample consisted of peripheral blood. This TCR was sampled from a man younger than 35 with COVID-19, enrolled during active disease.

CDR3 protein: CASGTFGSTEAFF. For the CDR3, the DNA is TGTGCCAGCGGCACTTTTGGGAGCACTGAAGCTTTCTTT. The chain couples TRBV5-4 to TRBJ1-1; D gene unclear. Germline CDR1 SGHNT, CDR2 YYREEE (reference sequence). The CDR3 sequence is 13 residues long. Between the trimmed V and J ends, which lost 7 bases and 4 bases, there was a span of 14 bases.